This TCR beta chain was obtained from a study of cytomegalovirus exposure and HLA in healthy donors. Study outcomes and limitations: As was reported, the classifier diagnosed cytomegalovirus status with high specificity and sensitivity. The CMV antigen specificity of a few CMV-associated chains was confirmed through in vitro analysis. Altogether, 164 TCR beta chains were recorded as cytomegalovirus-associated.

Only in-frame clones appear in the TCRdb table, and some are missing; sequencing was by immunoSEQ multiplex PCR. The sample includes tens of thousands of clones, 96% of them seen just once. This clone was counted a few times. What it binds is not known. The donors were in the 120-subject validation cohort, distinct from the roughly 600-subject first cohort. Source material: PBMCs. The origin of this receptor is a man aged 18-30 years in good health and CMV-seropositive.

CDR3 in DNA: TGTGCCAGCAGAGGGACAGGGTACGAGCAGTACTTC. This gives the protein CASRGTGYEQYF. The gene calls are TRBV2 and TRBJ2-7; 9 bases are a match to TRBD1. Germline loops: CDR1 SNHLY, CDR2 FYNNEI. The CDR3 sequence is 12 residues long. J gave up 4 bases and V 6 bases, and 1 base lay outside the gene matches.